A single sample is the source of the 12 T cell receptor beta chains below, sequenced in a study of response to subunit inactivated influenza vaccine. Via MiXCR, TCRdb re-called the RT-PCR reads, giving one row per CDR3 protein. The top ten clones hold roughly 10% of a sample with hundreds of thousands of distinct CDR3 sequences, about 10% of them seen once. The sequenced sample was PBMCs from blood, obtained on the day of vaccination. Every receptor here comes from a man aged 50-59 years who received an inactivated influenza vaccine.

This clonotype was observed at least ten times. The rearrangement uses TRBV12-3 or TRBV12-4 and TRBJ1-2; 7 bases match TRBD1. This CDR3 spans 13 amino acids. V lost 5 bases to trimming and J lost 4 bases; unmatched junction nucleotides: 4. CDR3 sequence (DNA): TGTGCCAGCAGTCACAGGGGAGGCTATGGCTACACCTTC. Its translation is CASSHRGGYGYTF.

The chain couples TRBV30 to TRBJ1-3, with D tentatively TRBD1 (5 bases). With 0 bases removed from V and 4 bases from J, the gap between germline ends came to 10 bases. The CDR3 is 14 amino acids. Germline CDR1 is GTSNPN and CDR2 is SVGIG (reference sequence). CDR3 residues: CAWSVRGVGNTIYF. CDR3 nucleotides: TGTGCCTGGAGTGTACGGGGGGTAGGAAACACCATATATTTT.

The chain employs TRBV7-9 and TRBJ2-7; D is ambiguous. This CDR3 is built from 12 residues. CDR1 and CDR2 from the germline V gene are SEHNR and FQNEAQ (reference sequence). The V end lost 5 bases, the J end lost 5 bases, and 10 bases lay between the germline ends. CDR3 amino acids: CASSPRTDEQYF. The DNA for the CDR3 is TGTGCCAGCAGCCCAAGGACCGACGAGCAGTACTTC.

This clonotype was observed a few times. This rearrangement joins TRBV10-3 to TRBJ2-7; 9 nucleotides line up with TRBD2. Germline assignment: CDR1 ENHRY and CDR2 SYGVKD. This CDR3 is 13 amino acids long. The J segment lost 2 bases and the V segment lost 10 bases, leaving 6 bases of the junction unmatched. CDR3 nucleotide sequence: TGTGCCAGCAGGACTAGCGAGCCCTACGAGCAGTACTTC. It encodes CASRTSEPYEQYF.

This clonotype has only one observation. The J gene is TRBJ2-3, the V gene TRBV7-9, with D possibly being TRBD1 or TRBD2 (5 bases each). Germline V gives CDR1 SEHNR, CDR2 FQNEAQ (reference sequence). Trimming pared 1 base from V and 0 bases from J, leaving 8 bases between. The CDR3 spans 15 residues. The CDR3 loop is CASSLGDVSTDTQYF. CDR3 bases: TGTGCCAGCAGCTTAGGGGACGTAAGCACAGATACGCAGTATTTT.

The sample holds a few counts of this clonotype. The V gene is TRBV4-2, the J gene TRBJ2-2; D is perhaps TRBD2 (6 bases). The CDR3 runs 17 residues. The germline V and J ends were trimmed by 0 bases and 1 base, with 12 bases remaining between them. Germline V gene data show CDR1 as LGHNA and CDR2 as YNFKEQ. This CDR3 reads CASSQDSQGGNTGELFF. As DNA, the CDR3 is TGTGCCAGCAGCCAAGATTCCCAGGGAGGGAACACCGGGGAGCTGTTTTTT.

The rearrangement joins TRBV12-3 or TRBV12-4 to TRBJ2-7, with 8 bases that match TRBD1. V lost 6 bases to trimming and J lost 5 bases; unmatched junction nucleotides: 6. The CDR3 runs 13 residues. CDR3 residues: CASRRTGFDEQYF. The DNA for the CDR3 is TGTGCCAGCAGGAGGACAGGGTTTGACGAGCAGTACTTC.

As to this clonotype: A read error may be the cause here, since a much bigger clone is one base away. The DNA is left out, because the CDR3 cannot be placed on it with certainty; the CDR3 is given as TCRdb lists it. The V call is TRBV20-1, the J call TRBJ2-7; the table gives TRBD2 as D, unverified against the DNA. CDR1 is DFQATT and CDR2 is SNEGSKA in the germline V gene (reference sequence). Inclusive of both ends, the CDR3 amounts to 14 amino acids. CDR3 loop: CSARVGGGSYEEYF.

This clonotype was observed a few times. CDR3 in amino acids: CATSRGQLQYNEQFF. CDR3 bases: TGTGCCACCAGCAGGGGACAGCTCCAATACAATGAGCAGTTCTTC. This chain connects TRBV24-1 to TRBJ2-1; the match to TRBD1 covers 7 bases. CDR3 size: 15 residues. Germline lookup yields CDR1 KGHDR and CDR2 SFDVKD. The V segment lost 7 bases and the J segment 4 bases; nucleotides outside the gene matches: 9.

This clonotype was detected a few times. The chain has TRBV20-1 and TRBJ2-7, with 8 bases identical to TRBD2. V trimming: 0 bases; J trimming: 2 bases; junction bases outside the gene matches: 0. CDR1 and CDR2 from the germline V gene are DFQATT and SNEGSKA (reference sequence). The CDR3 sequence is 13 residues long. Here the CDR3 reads CSARERGAYEQYF. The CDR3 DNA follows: TGCAGTGCTAGAGAGCGGGGGGCCTACGAGCAGTACTTC.

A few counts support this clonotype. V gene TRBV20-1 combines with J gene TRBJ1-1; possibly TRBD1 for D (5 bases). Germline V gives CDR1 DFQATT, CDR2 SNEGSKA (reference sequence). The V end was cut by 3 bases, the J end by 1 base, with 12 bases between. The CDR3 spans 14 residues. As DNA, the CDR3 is TGCAGTGCTAGGACCGGGACCTGGAACACTGAAGCTTTCTTT. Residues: CSARTGTWNTEAFF.

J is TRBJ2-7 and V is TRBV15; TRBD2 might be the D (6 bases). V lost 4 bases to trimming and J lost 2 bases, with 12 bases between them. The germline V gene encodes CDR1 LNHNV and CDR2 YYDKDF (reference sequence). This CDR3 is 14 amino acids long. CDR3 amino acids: CATSMRRDAYEQYF. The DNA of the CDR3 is TGTGCCACCAGCATGCGGCGGGATGCCTACGAGCAGTACTTC.